This T cell receptor (beta chain) was found in a study of immune cell composition in non-small cell lung cancer. Normal lung was taken at the farthest possible site, at least 3 cm from tumour. In germline, CDR1 is SGHAT, CDR2 FQNNGV. The V and J ends lost 0 bases and 13 bases, in that order; junction bases with no gene match: 15. The length of the CDR3 is 15 residues. This table comes from immunoSEQ multiplex PCR, and its TCRdb copy is limited to in-frame clones, with some not included. The sample includes roughly 16,000 clones, around 80% seen only once; the top ten take about 9.5%. These data also featured in a second study, about CD4 T cells in lung cancer. That work contributes: CD4+ clones recognizing candidate mutation-encoded neoepitopes were isolated from blood.

Material: non-adjacent lung tissue. The rearrangement uses TRBV11-2 and TRBJ2-7, with 7 bases fitting TRBD1. This sequence originates from a human donor with non-small cell lung cancer. The CDR3 spells CASSLDSSTGRGSYF. The CDR3 DNA is TGTGCCAGCAGCTTAGATTCCTCGACAGGGAGAGGGTCCTACTTC.